This passage covers 29 T cell receptor beta chains from one sample sequenced in a study of cytomegalovirus exposure and HLA in healthy donors (dated by TCRdb to about 2017). Receptor libraries were prepared by the immunoSEQ multiplex PCR assay. For the multiplex PCR, a mixture combining 60 forward primers for TCR Vbeta segments and 13 reverse primers for TCR Jbeta segments was used. TCRdb took over this immuneACCESS table, retaining in-frame rearrangements with V and J assigned. Such tables are incomplete; in checked studies, under half of the missing clones stem from an unresolved V gene, and the remainder is unexplained. For this sample the table gives some 94,000 clones, of which around 77% were detected only once. The ten biggest clones cover roughly 3.2% of the sample. Sequencing was done on a sample of PBMCs. The receptors derive from a man between 35 and 55 years old in good health and CMV-seronegative.

V and J are TRBV28 and TRBJ2-7, with 9 bases identical to TRBD1. Trimming removed 5 bases from V and 5 bases from J; junction bases left unmatched: 7. Germline CDR1 MDHEN, CDR2 SYDVKM. The CDR3 loop spans 14 amino acids. CDR3 loop: CASSRTGGPHEQYF. The CDR3 DNA follows: TGTGCCAGCAGTCGCACAGGGGGCCCCCACGAGCAGTACTTC.

A few counts support this clone. J is TRBJ2-1 and V is TRBV29-1, with D maybe TRBD2 (7 bases). The V end lost 6 bases, the J end lost 0 bases, and 12 bases lay between the germline ends. CDR3 length equals 14 residues. Germline loops: CDR1 SQVTM, CDR2 ANQGSEA. The CDR3 loop reads CSVLGGGSYNEQFF. CDR3 nucleotides: TGCAGCGTCCTAGGGGGGGGCTCCTACAATGAGCAGTTCTTC.

The chain is built from TRBV7-2 and TRBJ2-2; TRBD2 matches at 8 bases. The V segment lost 5 bases and the J segment 4 bases; nucleotides outside the gene matches: 6. From germline, CDR1 is SGHTA and CDR2 FQGNSA. The CDR3 is made up of 15 amino acids. This chain's CDR3 is CASSPPSGFTGELFF. CDR3 DNA: TGTGCCAGCAGCCCCCCTAGCGGGTTCACCGGGGAGCTGTTTTTT.

The chain is built from TRBV27 and TRBJ1-4; 11 nucleotides align to TRBD1. The CDR3 is 15 amino acids. Germline lookup yields CDR1 MNHEY and CDR2 SMNVEV (reference sequence). J gave up 6 bases and V 5 bases, and 5 bases lay outside the gene matches. The CDR3 DNA follows: TGTGCCAGCAGTCCGGACAGGGGGCTGGATGAAAAACTGTTTTTT. Its translation is CASSPDRGLDEKLFF.

There are a few counts of this clone. The chain has TRBV28 and TRBJ2-7; TRBD2 aligns across 11 bases. The germline gives CDR1 MDHEN, CDR2 SYDVKM. This CDR3 contains 15 residues. The V segment lost 5 bases and the J segment 3 bases; nucleotides outside the gene matches: 6. The CDR3, as DNA: TGTGCCAGCAGTCCGGGACTAGCGGCAGTCTACGAGCAGTACTTC. Its protein product is CASSPGLAAVYEQYF.

J is TRBJ2-5 and V is TRBV28; D gene unclear. Near its end, the DNA agrees better with TRBJ2-7, so the J call may be wrong. CDR1 and CDR2 (germline): MDHEN, SYDVKM. This CDR3 region has 12 residues. The CDR3 DNA reads as TGTGCCAGCAGCCCCACCGTCTACGAGCAGTACTTC. This codes for CASSPTVYEQYF.

This clone was picked up a small number of times. The V call is TRBV28, the J call TRBJ1-5; a possible D gene is TRBD1 (5 bases). The length of the CDR3 is 15 residues. Trimming took off 5 bases at V and 4 bases at J, with 15 bases between the two ends. Germline assignment: CDR1 MDHEN and CDR2 SYDVKM. The CDR3 spells CASSPGTEQNQPQHF. The CDR3 DNA is TGTGCCAGCAGTCCCGGGACTGAACAAAATCAGCCCCAGCATTTT. The whole variable domain, filled in from reference TRBV28 and TRBJ1-5, reads DVKVTQSSRYLVKRTGEKVFLECVQDMDHENMFWYRQDPGLGLRLIYFSYDVKMKEKGDIPEGYSVSREKKERFSLILESASTNQTSMYLCASSPGTEQNQPQHFGDGTRLSIL.

The rearrangement joins TRBV30 to TRBJ2-7, with 8 bases that match TRBD1. Germline V lookup: CDR1 GTSNPN, CDR2 SVGIG (reference sequence). The CDR3 extends over 13 amino acids. After removal of 5 bases from V and 4 bases from J, the junction contained 7 bases not matched to a gene. CDR3 protein: CAWGGQVVYEQYF. CDR3 DNA sequence: TGTGCCTGGGGGGGACAGGTTGTATACGAGCAGTACTTC.

The chain carries TRBV28 and TRBJ2-2, with TRBD2 as a possible D gene (5 bases). CDR3 length: 16 residues. From germline, CDR1 is MDHEN and CDR2 SYDVKM. Trimming shortened V by 5 bases and J by 6 bases, and 19 bases separated the two germline ends. The DNA of the CDR3 is TGTGCCAGCAGTCCCCCTGGACGGGGTGGTCCCGGGGAGCTGTTTTTT. It specifies CASSPPGRGGPGELFF.

V and J are TRBV11-2 and TRBJ2-7; 9 bases agree with TRBD2. The V gene's germline CDR1 is SGHAT and CDR2 FQNNGV. J was trimmed by 3 bases and V by 4 bases; bases with no gene match: 7. CDR3 size: 15 residues. The chain's CDR3 is CASSSMTSGVYEQYF. The DNA of the CDR3 is TGTGCCAGCAGCTCAATGACTAGCGGCGTCTACGAGCAGTACTTC.

This rearrangement joins TRBV28 to TRBJ2-7; 7 bases agree with TRBD1. There are 14 residues in the CDR3. The ends lost 5 bases at V and 2 bases at J; junction bases unmatched: 6. The germline V gene encodes CDR1 MDHEN and CDR2 SYDVKM. The DNA of the CDR3 is TGTGCCAGCAGTCCGACAGGGCCCACCTACGAGCAGTACTTC. Residues: CASSPTGPTYEQYF.

The chain recombines TRBV5-6 with TRBJ2-7; 8 bases agree with TRBD1. The trim removed 4 bases at V and 5 bases at J, leaving 2 bases unmatched. The germline V gene encodes CDR1 SGHDT and CDR2 YYEEEE. The CDR3 has 12 amino acids. The CDR3 DNA sequence: TGTGCCAGCAGCCTGGACAGGGACGAGCAGTACTTC. Its translation is CASSLDRDEQYF. Drawing the rest from reference TRBV5-6 and TRBJ2-7, the complete variable domain is DAGVTQSPTHLIKTRGQQVTLRCSPKSGHDTVSWYQQALGQGPQFIFQYYEEEERQRGNFPDRFSGHQFPNYSSELNVNALLLGDSALYLCASSLDRDEQYFGPGTRLTVT.

The chain recombines TRBV2 with TRBJ2-2; TRBD1 agrees at 8 bases. Per germline, CDR1 SNHLY and CDR2 FYNNEI. The V segment lost 2 bases and the J segment 4 bases; nucleotides outside the gene matches: 3. The CDR3 spans 15 residues. Written as DNA, the CDR3 is TGTGCCAGCAGTGAAACAGGGGGTGCCACCGGGGAGCTGTTTTTT. Amino acid sequence: CASSETGGATGELFF.

The rearrangement uses TRBV5-1 and TRBJ2-3; 11 bases map to TRBD2. Losses at the gene ends were 0 bases for V and 0 bases for J; bases not matched to a gene: 6. The length of the CDR3 is 18 residues. Looked up from germline, CDR1 is SGHRS and CDR2 is YFSETQ. Here the CDR3 DNA reads TGCGCCAGCAGCTTGGGCCTGACTAGCGGGGAAAGCACAGATACGCAGTATTTT. It translates to CASSLGLTSGESTDTQYF.

The chain is built from TRBV10-3 and TRBJ2-6; 8 bases are a match to TRBD1. CDR3 length equals 16 residues. Per germline, CDR1 ENHRY and CDR2 SYGVKD. With 8 bases clipped from V and 1 base from J, the junction kept 7 bases outside the gene matches. The chain's CDR3 is CAIPGQAKSGANVLTF. The CDR3 nucleotides read TGTGCCATCCCGGGACAGGCAAAATCTGGGGCCAACGTCCTGACTTTC.

The sample holds a few counts of this clone. The chain joins TRBV5-8 to TRBJ2-3; D is undetermined. This CDR3 has 15 amino acids. Trimming shortened V by 0 bases and J by 0 bases, and 8 bases separated the two germline ends. Germline V gene sequence: CDR1 SGHTS, CDR2 YDEGEE. The DNA for the CDR3 is TGTGCCAGCAGCTTGGCCTTGTTTAGCACAGATACGCAGTATTTT. It encodes CASSLALFSTDTQYF. The variable domain in full, with the rest retrieved from reference TRBV5-8 and TRBJ2-3, is EAGVTQSPTHLIKTRGQQATLRCSPISGHTSVYWYQQALGLGLQFLLWYDEGEERNRGNFPPRFSGRQFPNYSSELNVNALELEDSALYLCASSLALFSTDTQYFGPGTRLTVL.

The chain couples TRBV5-4 to TRBJ1-4; tentative D call: TRBD1 (6 bases). Germline V gives CDR1 SGHNT, CDR2 YYREEE (reference sequence). CDR3 length: 15 residues. V was shortened by 4 bases and J by 7 bases, with 17 bases between the two germline ends. CDR3: CASSLRQLGGEKLFF. Here the CDR3 DNA reads TGTGCCAGCAGCCTACGGCAACTAGGGGGTGAAAAACTGTTTTTT.

The chain uses TRBV6-5 and TRBJ2-7, with TRBD1 as a possible D gene (6 bases). With 6 bases removed from V and 2 bases from J, the gap between germline ends came to 8 bases. This CDR3 spans 12 amino acids. Germline loops: CDR1 MNHEY, CDR2 SVGAGI. CDR3 residues: CASSRGAYEQYF. The CDR3, as DNA: TGTGCCAGCAGCAGGGGTGCCTACGAGCAGTACTTC.

DNA of the CDR3: TGTGCCAGCAGTTTTTTACAGGGGGGAACCGGGGAGCTGTTTTTT. This gives the protein CASSFLQGGTGELFF. This chain links TRBV28 with TRBJ2-2, with 8 bases fitting TRBD1. The CDR3 has 15 amino acids. CDR1 is MDHEN and CDR2 is SYDVKM in the germline V gene. V trimming: 3 bases; J trimming: 5 bases; junction bases outside the gene matches: 5.

This rearrangement joins TRBV10-2 to TRBJ2-7; D is possibly TRBD1 (6 bases). Between the trimmed V and J ends, which lost 4 bases and 3 bases, there was a span of 16 bases. The CDR3 length is 15 residues. CDR1 WSHSY and CDR2 SAAADI come from the germline V gene. DNA of the CDR3: TGCGCCAGCAGTGGATGGACAGTAAAGAACTACGAGCAGTACTTC. Its protein product is CASSGWTVKNYEQYF.

This clone was counted a single time. CDR3 loop: CASSPSSGPYEQYF. The CDR3 nucleotides read TGCGCCAGCAGCCCGTCGAGCGGCCCCTACGAGCAGTACTTC. V is TRBV5-1 and J is TRBJ2-7, with D possibly matching TRBD2 (5 bases). Germline CDR1 reads SGHRS; CDR2 reads YFSETQ. V was trimmed by 4 bases and J by 2 bases, leaving 13 bases between them. The CDR3 sequence is 14 residues long.

This clone showed up just once. This chain connects TRBV30 to TRBJ2-2; 7 bases agree with TRBD2. The trim removed 5 bases at V and 8 bases at J, leaving 17 bases unmatched. The CDR3 is made up of 16 amino acids. The germline V gene has CDR1 GTSNPN and CDR2 SVGIG (reference sequence). The CDR3 sequence is CAWGVQAGVAAGELFF. The CDR3, as DNA: TGTGCCTGGGGGGTTCAGGCGGGAGTGGCCGCAGGGGAGCTGTTTTTT.

The chain has TRBV11-1 and TRBJ2-2; TRBD2 matches 10 bases. The CDR3 sequence is 16 residues long. Germline V gene lookup returns CDR1 SGHAT and CDR2 FQDESV (reference sequence). The J segment lost 2 bases and the V segment lost 2 bases, leaving 2 bases of the junction unmatched. The CDR3 here is CASSLLAGENTGELFF. Written as DNA, the CDR3 is TGTGCCAGCAGCTTACTAGCGGGGGAAAACACCGGGGAGCTGTTTTTT.

V is TRBV5-4 and J is TRBJ2-3; TRBD2 might be the D (5 bases). This CDR3 contains 14 residues. Germline values: CDR1 SGHNT, CDR2 YYREEE (reference sequence). Trimming removed 1 base at V and 5 bases at J, with 11 bases between. The CDR3 reads CASSLSGDEDTQYF. The CDR3 nucleotides are TGTGCCAGCAGCTTGTCCGGGGATGAAGATACGCAGTATTTT. Filled out from reference TRBV5-4 and TRBJ2-3, the complete variable domain reads ETGVTQSPTHLIKTRGQQVTLRCSSQSGHNTVSWYQQALGQGPQFIFQYYREEENGRGNFPPRFSGLQFPNYSSELNVNALELDDSALYLCASSLSGDEDTQYFGPGTRLTVL.

The chain is built from TRBV5-1 and TRBJ2-7; possibly TRBD1 for D (5 bases). This CDR3 comprises 12 residues. V lost 8 bases to trimming and J lost 1 base, with 10 bases between them. Germline V gene data show CDR1 as SGHRS and CDR2 as YFSETQ. CDR3 amino acids: CASHRNSYEQYF. For the CDR3, the DNA is TGCGCCAGTCACAGGAATTCCTACGAGCAGTACTTC.

A word on this clone: The sample holds other DNA sequences that translate to the same CDR3. The V gene is TRBV5-5, the J gene TRBJ2-7; TRBD2 aligns across 8 bases. This CDR3 has 16 amino acids. With 2 bases clipped from V and 4 bases from J, the junction kept 11 bases outside the gene matches. The V gene's germline CDR1 is SGHKS and CDR2 YYEKEE (reference sequence). As DNA, the CDR3 is TGTGCCAGCAGCTTTCCGATCGGGAGGGTGGGTTACGAGCAGTACTTC. It translates to CASSFPIGRVGYEQYF.

The chain has TRBV7-2 and TRBJ2-7, with TRBD1 matching 9 bases. There are 16 residues in the CDR3. J lost 4 bases, V lost 0 bases, and 7 bases had no gene match. Looked up from germline, CDR1 is SGHTA and CDR2 is FQGNSA. Written as DNA, the CDR3 is TGTGCCAGCAGCTTAGCGACCGGGACAGGGATGTACGAGCAGTACTTC. It translates to CASSLATGTGMYEQYF.

The rearrangement links TRBV6-6 to TRBJ1-6; TRBD1 agrees at 7 bases. Trimming at V came to 3 bases and at J to 9 bases, leaving 11 bases not matched to a gene. The CDR3 loop spans 16 amino acids. CDR1 and CDR2 (germline): MNHNY, SVGAGI (reference sequence). This chain's CDR3 is CASSYFGRGQSSPLHF. In nucleotides, the CDR3 is TGTGCCAGCAGTTATTTCGGACGGGGACAGTCTTCACCCCTCCACTTT.

The V gene is TRBV9, the J gene TRBJ1-1; weak D call: TRBD1 (6 bases). The V gene lost 3 bases and the J gene lost 1 base, with 13 bases spanning the gap. Germline CDR1 SGDLS, CDR2 YYNGEE. The CDR3 loop spans 15 amino acids. CDR3 nucleotides: TGTGCCAGCAGCGCGAGGGGGAACCAGAACACTGAAGCTTTCTTT. As protein: CASSARGNQNTEAFF.